This TCR beta chain was identified during a study of CD8+ T cells in alopecia areata (dated by TCRdb to 2016 to 2018). Background on the whole study: Treated patients were enrolled in an open-label pilot trial of oral tofacitinib, 5 to 10 mg twice daily, for moderate-to-severe alopecia areata. On the human side, TCRbeta sequencing was run on scalp tissue and on sorted CD4+ and CD8+ peripheral blood T cells from healthy controls and from alopecia areata patients with either patchy or totalis/universalis disease. High-throughput TCRbeta sequencing was used to examine T cell clonal expansion in alopecia areata in both the C3H/HeJ mouse model and human patients. Biopsies were taken from tofacitinib-treated patients at baseline and again at 4 and 24 weeks into treatment, and several of those patients also had a later scalp biopsy. Tofacitinib was administered for 6 to 18 months, and 6 months of follow-up off drug were then conducted to assess delayed response and recurrence. Scalp clonality was compared across normal scalp (n=4), patchy alopecia areata scalp (n=8), and alopecia totalis/universalis scalp (n=8). TCRbeta CDR3 regions were amplified by immunoSEQ multiplex PCR with 35 Vbeta forward and 13 Jbeta reverse primers. RNA came from the PAXgene miRNA kit for fixed scalp, the miRNeasy kit for PBMCs, and the RNeasy kit for mouse skin. Results and caveats for the whole study, not just this receptor: Shared TCR sequences between patients were less evident than in mice, which may be partly attributable to HLA diversity in the patient population. Compared with normal scalp, lesional scalp had higher clonality and more expanded CD8+ clones, particularly in alopecia totalis/universalis, a pattern that suggests antigenic drive. Unlike mouse skin, which is dominated by gammadelta T cells, normal human skin has resident alphabeta T cells that are also sequenced, and this complicates analysis of the scalp TCR repertoire.

From the cysteine through the phenylalanine, the CDR3 covers 14 amino acids. The only DNA kept is the CDR3, 42 bases in frame from the first base. The CDR1 and CDR2 encoded by the germline V gene are MNHNS and SASEGT. Cut back by 6 bases and 5 bases, the V and J ends lie 11 bases apart. The library was generated by the immunoSEQ multiplex PCR assay. RNA was extracted from all samples and reverse transcribed into cDNA, which served as template for TCR sequencing. First-strand cDNA was synthesized with SuperScript III using a 2:1 mix of oligo-dT and random hexamers. A synthetic immune receptor repertoire was used to measure amplification bias, and any remaining bias was corrected computationally. The source study handled its data this way. Raw reads were preprocessed to remove errors, and CDR3 was defined by IMGT conventions from the conserved cysteine to phenylalanine. To get clonality, Shannon entropy was normalized by log2 of the number of productive unique TCRs and the result was subtracted from 1. Whether scalp clones were CD4 or CD8 was inferred by matching scalp TCRbeta sequences against CD4 and CD8 repertoires sorted from blood. TCRdb took over this immuneACCESS table, retaining in-frame rearrangements with V and J assigned. Such tables are incomplete; in checked studies, under half of the missing clones stem from an unresolved V gene, and the remainder is unexplained. That table furnishes V, J and clone size, whereas the DNA furnished D and trimming. Counted in this sample were some 180,000 clones; over 55% of them appeared once. The top ten clonotypes cover more than 1.5% of the sample.

Reading the label with the study, this specimen's time point is: baseline before oral tofacitinib. From alopecia areata patients, peripheral blood was collected along with lesional scalp punch biopsies. PBMCs were isolated by density centrifugation and stained for CD3, CD4 and CD8, and CD4+ and CD8+ T cells were sorted on a FACSAria. A remark on this clone: Its antigen is currently not known. Base-call qualities are not available, and no considerably larger clone is one nucleotide away.

The rearrangement joined TRBV6-1 to TRBJ2-6; the D segment cannot be called with confidence. Sequences were derived from CD4+ T cells sorted from blood, sampled at week 0. This sequence originates from a human donor with alopecia areata. The CDR3 region: CASRQSGRANVLTF. In nucleotide form, the sequence is TGTGCCAGCAGACAGTCCGGAAGGGCCAACGTCCTGACTTTC.